This entry lists 8 T cell receptor beta chains sequenced from one sample in a study of tumor-infiltrating lymphocytes in primary liver carcinoma. Unsorted bulk tissue (roughly 18-32 mg) underwent RNA and DNA co-extraction. A primer in the constant region served to generate TCR beta cDNA from 450 to 600 ng of total RNA. Libraries for TCR beta were built through three nested multiplex PCR rounds, which together made up a slightly modified ARM-PCR procedure. Running nine to ten cycles apiece, the first two PCR rounds relied on TRBV1-TRBV30 forward primers together with a C-beta reverse primer. One entry per CDR3 protein, called by TCRdb with MiXCR from the multiplex PCR reads. Of around 100,000 distinct CDR3 sequences listed, under 70% were seen once; the top ten hold 10% to 15%. Sequenced material: liver tumor tissue from sampling region 2. Subset noted: tumor region T2, inferior pole. These receptors originate from an older woman with primary liver carcinoma and hepatitis B virus infection.

Worth noting for this clonotype: The junction and the germline gene differ at one end; a read error may be behind it. The rearrangement joins TRBV28 to TRBJ2-1, with 7 bases fitting TRBD2. Germline V gene data show CDR1 as MDHEN and CDR2 as SYDVKM. The CDR3 has 18 residues. This CDR3 reads CASSLSPGLGSSYIEQFF. Here the CDR3 DNA reads TGTGCCAGCAGTTTATCCCCTGGACTAGGAAGCTCCTACATTGAGCAGTTCTTC.

With respect to this clonotype: Mismatch with germline at one junction end may stem from a read error. This sequence joins TRBV6-1 and TRBJ2-7; no definite D call. Germline CDR1 MNHNS, CDR2 SASEGT. The CDR3 spans 14 residues. CDR3 sequence (DNA): TGTGCGAGCAGTGGAGCTTTCGAAGGGTACGAGCAGTACTTC. It yields the protein CASSGAFEGYEQYF.

This clonotype was seen only a few times. CDR3 amino acids: CSVGKSSTSTNTQYF. The CDR3 bases are TGCAGCGTGGGGAAGTCAAGTACTAGCACGAATACGCAGTATTTT. The rearrangement uses TRBV29-1 and TRBJ2-3; D may be TRBD2 (6 bases). V lost 6 bases, J lost 7 bases, and 23 bases lay in between. This CDR3 region has 15 residues. Germline CDR1 reads SQVTM; CDR2 reads ANQGSEA.

Details on this clonotype: The junction does not match germline at one end; this may be a read error. V is TRBV11-2 and J is TRBJ2-3; D possibly corresponds to TRBD2 (5 bases). This CDR3 is 13 amino acids long. Germline CDR1 is SGHAT and CDR2 is FQNNGV. The CDR3: CVSSKRLRDMQYF. The CDR3 nucleotides read TGTGTCAGCAGCAAGAGACTACGAGATATGCAGTATTTT.

The chain's CDR3 is CASRRDRDTGELFF. The CDR3 nucleotides read TGTGCCAGCAGGAGGGACAGGGACACCGGGGAGCTGTTTTTT. This rearrangement joins TRBV28 to TRBJ2-2; 9 positions agree with TRBD1. Germline V CDR1 and CDR2: MDHEN, SYDVKM. V shed 6 bases, J shed 3 bases, and the junction held 2 bases outside the gene matches. The CDR3 runs to 14 residues. The full variable domain, in which reference TRBV28 and TRBJ2-2 provide the parts outside the CDR3, is DVKVTQSSRYLVKRTGEKVFLECVQDMDHENMFWYRQDPGLGLRLIYFSYDVKMKEKGDIPEGYSVSREKKERFSLILESASTNQTSMYLCASRRDRDTGELFFGEGSRLTVL.

On this clonotype itself: At one end, the junction sequence differs from germline, possibly due to a read error. The chain has TRBV13 and TRBJ2-3; 9 positions match TRBD1. The CDR3 contains 14 residues. The germline CDR1 and CDR2 sequences are PRHDT and FYEKMQ (reference sequence). CDR3 in amino acids: CVSSSRTGADTQYF. The CDR3 DNA reads TGTGTCAGCAGCTCCAGGACAGGGGCAGATACGCAGTATTTT.

To note about this clonotype: Since the CDR3 does not end with the conserved phenylalanine or tryptophan, this likely comes from a read error. The chain is built from TRBV11-2 and TRBJ2-5; possible D gene TRBD2, 5 bases. CDR1 SGHAT and CDR2 FQNNGV come from the germline V gene. The CDR3 contains 16 residues. Here the CDR3 reads CACSLGFSPSGETQYI. CDR3 sequence (DNA): TGTGCCTGCAGCCTAGGATTTTCACCCAGCGGAGAGACCCAGTACATC.

This clonotype is labeled medium-sized. CDR3 loop: CASSLTGTGGKTQYF. DNA for the CDR3: TGTGCCAGCAGTTTGACCGGGACAGGGGGGAAGACCCAGTACTTC. The chain joins TRBV11-2 to TRBJ2-5, with 11 bases lining up with TRBD1. This CDR3 comprises 15 residues. The V and J ends lost 6 bases and 6 bases, in that order; junction bases with no gene match: 9. Germline CDR1 is SGHAT and CDR2 is FQNNGV. Full variable domain (outside the CDR3, taken from reference TRBV11-2 and TRBJ2-5): EAGVAQSPRYKIIEKRQSVAFWCNPISGHATLYWYQQILGQGPKLLIQFQNNGVVDDSQLPKDRFSAERLKGVDSTLKIQPAKLEDSAVYLCASSLTGTGGKTQYFGPGTRLLVL.